One sample yielded the 8 T cell receptor beta chains listed below, sequenced in a study of human T cells and chemical hapten exposure. Time point denoted: pre-sensitization, week 0. Treatment: therapeutic diphenylcyclopropenone sensitization with weekly scalp DPC. TCRdb re-called the RACE reads with MiXCR, one entry per CDR3 protein. The repertoire includes 350,000 to 400,000 distinct CDR3 sequences, 4.5% to 5.5% of them detected once, and roughly 2.6% sits in the top ten. The specimen was whole blood, collected in connection with sensitization to the hapten diphenylcyclopropenone (DPC). Receptor source: a woman aged 50 to 60 with alopecia areata. Some clones in this sample may be carry-over from other donors' samples.

This clonotype was detected many times. The gene calls are TRBV7-8 and TRBJ1-1; no clear D gene. CDR1 and CDR2 from the germline V gene are SGHVS and FQNEAQ. V gave up 5 bases and J gave up 3 bases, with 13 bases separating them. The CDR3 length is 14 residues. The CDR3 spells CASSPGPKDTEAFF. The DNA of the CDR3 is TGTGCCAGCAGCCCCGGCCCCAAGGACACTGAAGCTTTCTTT.

Many counts were recorded for this clonotype. The chain couples TRBV7-7 to TRBJ2-1; 13 bases line up with TRBD2. Germline values: CDR1 SSHAT, CDR2 FNYEAQ (reference sequence). The CDR3 runs 16 residues. V was pared by 7 bases and J by 7 bases, with 10 bases of the junction left unmatched. In DNA form, the CDR3 reads TGTGCCAGCACCCCCGGACTAGCGGGAGTTTCTAATGAGCAGTTCTTC. This codes for CASTPGLAGVSNEQFF.

The table lists this clonotype with many counts. The rearrangement uses TRBV12-3 or TRBV12-4 and TRBJ2-7, with D possibly matching TRBD2 (5 bases). The CDR3 consists of 16 residues. The V end was cut by 5 bases, the J end by 3 bases, with 20 bases between. CDR3 protein: CASSPPVVGEDYEQYF. CDR3 nucleotide sequence: TGTGCCAGCAGTCCACCAGTCGTGGGAGAAGACTACGAGCAGTACTTC.

The chain carries TRBV6-4 and TRBJ1-6; 9 nucleotides line up with TRBD1. This CDR3 is built from 14 residues. Germline values: CDR1 MRHNA, CDR2 SNTAGT. V trimming: 8 bases; J trimming: 8 bases; junction bases outside the gene matches: 7. The CDR3 region has the DNA TGTGCCAGCGGCCGGACAGGGGCGGATTCACCCCTCCACTTT. Translating it yields CASGRTGADSPLHF.

This clonotype was seen at least ten times. The gene calls are TRBV29-1 and TRBJ2-2; 7 nucleotides agree with TRBD2. Trimming at V came to 0 bases and at J to 4 bases, leaving 5 bases not matched to a gene. CDR3 length: 15 residues. Per the germline V gene, CDR1 is SQVTM and CDR2 is ANQGSEA. CDR3 region: CSVEDSAGATGELFF. The CDR3 bases are TGCAGCGTTGAAGATTCGGCGGGAGCCACCGGGGAGCTGTTTTTT.

This clonotype was observed at least ten times. This rearrangement joins TRBV29-1 to TRBJ2-5; D gene ambiguous. This CDR3 has 11 residues. V lost 4 bases and J lost 0, with 3 bases in between. Germline values: CDR1 SQVTM, CDR2 ANQGSEA. CDR3 nucleotide sequence: TGCAGCGTTGGGGACCAAGAGACCCAGTACTTC. Translating gives CSVGDQETQYF.

This sequence joins TRBV3-1 and TRBJ1-2, with 7 bases fitting TRBD1. The CDR3 spans 17 residues. The junction had 8 bases not matched to a gene; V was cut back by 1 base and J by 0 bases. Germline CDR1 is LGHDT and CDR2 is YNNKEL (reference sequence). CDR3 DNA: TGTGCCAGCAGCCAAGGCAACAGGGGAGTTTCTAACTATGGCTACACCTTC. It translates to CASSQGNRGVSNYGYTF.

This clonotype was seen at least ten times. The chain recombines TRBV12-3 or TRBV12-4 with TRBJ2-1; 9 bases agree with TRBD2. V lost 7 bases to trimming and J lost 8 bases; unmatched junction nucleotides: 12. The CDR3 has 15 amino acids. CDR3 sequence reads: CASTSRAGGVDEQFF. In DNA, the CDR3 is TGTGCCAGCACCTCCCGCGCGGGGGGGGTGGATGAGCAGTTCTTC.